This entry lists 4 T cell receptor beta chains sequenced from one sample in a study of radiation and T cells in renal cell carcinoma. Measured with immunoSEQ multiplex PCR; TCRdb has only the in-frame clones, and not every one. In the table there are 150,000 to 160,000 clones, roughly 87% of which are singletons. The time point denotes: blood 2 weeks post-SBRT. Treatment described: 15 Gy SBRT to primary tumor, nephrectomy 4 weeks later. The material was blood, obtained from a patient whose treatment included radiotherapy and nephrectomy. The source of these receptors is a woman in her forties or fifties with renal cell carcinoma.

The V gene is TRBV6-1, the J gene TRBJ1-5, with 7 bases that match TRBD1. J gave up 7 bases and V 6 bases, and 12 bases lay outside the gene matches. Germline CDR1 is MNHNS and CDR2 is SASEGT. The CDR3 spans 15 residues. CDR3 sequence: CASRVTGVYFQPQHF. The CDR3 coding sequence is TGTGCCAGCAGGGTAACAGGGGTATATTTCCAGCCCCAGCATTTT.

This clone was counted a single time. Written as DNA, the CDR3 is TGTGCCAGCAGCGTAGGGACTAGCGGGGGATCAGATACGCAGTATTTT. It codes for CASSVGTSGGSDTQYF. The J gene is TRBJ2-3, the V gene TRBV9; TRBD2 agrees at 13 bases. CDR3 length: 16 residues. Germline lookup yields CDR1 SGDLS and CDR2 YYNGEE. Losses at the gene ends were 0 bases for V and 4 bases for J; bases not matched to a gene: 2. Full variable domain (rest looked up from reference TRBV9 and TRBJ2-3): DSGVTQTPKHLITATGQRVTLRCSPRSGDLSVYWYQQSLDQGLQFLIQYYNGEERAKGNILERFSAQQFPDLHSELNLSSLELGDSALYFCASSVGTSGGSDTQYFGPGTRLTVL.

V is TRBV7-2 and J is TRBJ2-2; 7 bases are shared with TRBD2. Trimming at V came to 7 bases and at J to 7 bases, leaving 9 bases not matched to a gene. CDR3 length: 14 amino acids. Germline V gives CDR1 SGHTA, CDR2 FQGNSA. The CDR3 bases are TGTGCCAGCACCCCGACTAGCAATAGCGGGGAGCTGTTTTTT. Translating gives CASTPTSNSGELFF. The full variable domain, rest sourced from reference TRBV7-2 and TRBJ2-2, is GAGVSQSPSNKVTEKGKDVELRCDPISGHTALYWYRQSLGQGLEFLIYFQGNSAPDKSGLPSDRFSAERTGGSVSTLTIQRTQQEDSAVYLCASTPTSNSGELFFGEGSRLTVL.

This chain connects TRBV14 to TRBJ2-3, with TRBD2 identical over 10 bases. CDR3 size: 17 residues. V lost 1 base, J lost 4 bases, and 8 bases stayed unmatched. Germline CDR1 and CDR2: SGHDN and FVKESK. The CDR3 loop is CASSQVSGGAGADTQYF. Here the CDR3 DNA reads TGTGCCAGCAGCCAAGTAAGCGGGGGGGCCGGGGCAGATACGCAGTATTTT. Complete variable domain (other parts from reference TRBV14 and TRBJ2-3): EAGVTQFPSHSVIEKGQTVTLRCDPISGHDNLYWYRRVMGKEIKFLLHFVKESKQDESGMPNNRFLAERTGGTYSTLKVQPAELEDSGVYFCASSQVSGGAGADTQYFGPGTRLTVL.